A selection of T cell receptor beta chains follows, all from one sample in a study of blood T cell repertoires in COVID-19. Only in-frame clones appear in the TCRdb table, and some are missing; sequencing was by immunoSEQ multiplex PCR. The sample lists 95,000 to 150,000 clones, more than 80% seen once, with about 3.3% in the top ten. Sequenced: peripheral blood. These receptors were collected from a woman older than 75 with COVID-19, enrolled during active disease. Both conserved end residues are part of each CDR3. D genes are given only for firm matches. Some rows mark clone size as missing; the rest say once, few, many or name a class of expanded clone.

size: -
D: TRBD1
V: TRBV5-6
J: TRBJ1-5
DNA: TGTGCCAGCAGCCTCCACGACAGGGGGGAAGATCAGCCCCAGCATTTT
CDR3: CASSLHDRGEDQPQHF

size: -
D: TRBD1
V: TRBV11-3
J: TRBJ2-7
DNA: TGTGCCAGCGCCGAGACAGGGACCTACGAGCAGTACTTC
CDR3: CASAETGTYEQYF

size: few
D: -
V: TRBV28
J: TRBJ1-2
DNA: TGTGCCAGCAGTTTCAGTGGGCGCCACCGCTATGGCTACACCTTC
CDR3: CASSFSGRHRYGYTF

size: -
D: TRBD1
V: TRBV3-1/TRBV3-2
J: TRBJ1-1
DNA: TGTGCCAGCAGCCCTTGGGACAGGGACATCCCTGAAGCTTTCTTT
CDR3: CASSPWDRDIPEAFF

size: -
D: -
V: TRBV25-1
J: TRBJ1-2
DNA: TGTGCCAGCAGTCAAAACAGGATTTCGTCGTATGGCTACACCTTC
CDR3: CASSQNRISSYGYTF

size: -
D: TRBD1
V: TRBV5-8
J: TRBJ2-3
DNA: TGTGCCAGCAGCATGGGACAGGCCACAGATACGCAGTATTTT
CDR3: CASSMGQATDTQYF

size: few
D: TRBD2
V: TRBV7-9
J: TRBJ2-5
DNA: TGTGCCAGCAGCTTAGGGCTAGCGGGCCAAGAGACCCAGTACTTC
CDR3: CASSLGLAGQETQYF

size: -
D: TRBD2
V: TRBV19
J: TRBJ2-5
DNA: TGTGCCAGTAGTATCAGTCCTACTAGCGACCGCCTCCAAGAGACCCAGTACTTC
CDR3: CASSISPTSDRLQETQYF

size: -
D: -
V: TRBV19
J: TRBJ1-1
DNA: TGTGCCAGTAGTATTGGGTCGTCTGGGGGGAGACTGATGAACACTGAAGCTTTCTTT
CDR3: CASSIGSSGGRLMNTEAFF

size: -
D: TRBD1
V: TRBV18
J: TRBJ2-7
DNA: TGTGCCAGCTCACCTGCCCAGGGGGCGGCCTACGAGCAGTACTTC
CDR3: CASSPAQGAAYEQYF

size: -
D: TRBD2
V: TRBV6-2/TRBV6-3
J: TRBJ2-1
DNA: TGTGCCAGCAGTTACTCGGGGACTAGCCCTTACAATGAGCAGTTCTTC
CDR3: CASSYSGTSPYNEQFF

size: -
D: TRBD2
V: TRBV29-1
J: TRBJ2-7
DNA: TGCAGCGTTGAAGTAGCGGGAGGCCGCGAGCAGTACTTC
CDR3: CSVEVAGGREQYF

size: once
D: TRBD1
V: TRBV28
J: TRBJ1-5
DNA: TGTGCCACCCGGGACAGGGCGGGCCAGCCCCAGCATTTT
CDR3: CATRDRAGQPQHF

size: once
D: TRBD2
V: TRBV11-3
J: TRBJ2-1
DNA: TGTGCCAGCAGCTTAAGCGTTGGCGGGGGGGACAATGAGCAGTTCTTC
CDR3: CASSLSVGGGDNEQFF

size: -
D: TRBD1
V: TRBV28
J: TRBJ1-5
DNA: TGTGCCAGCAGGGATGGGACAGTGACCAATCAGCCCCAGCATTTT
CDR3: CASRDGTVTNQPQHF

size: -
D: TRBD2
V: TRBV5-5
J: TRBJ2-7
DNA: TGTGCCAGCAGCGGAATAGCGGGAGGCTCCCACGAGCAGTACTTC
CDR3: CASSGIAGGSHEQYF

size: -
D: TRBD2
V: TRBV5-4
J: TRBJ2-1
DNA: TGTGCCAGCAGCGGACAAACTAGCGGGAGGAGGAATGAGCAGTTCTTC
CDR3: CASSGQTSGRRNEQFF

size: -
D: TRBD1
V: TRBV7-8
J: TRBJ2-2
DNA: TGTGCCAGCAGCGCCCGGACAGGGCCTACCGGGGAGCTGTTTTTT
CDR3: CASSARTGPTGELFF

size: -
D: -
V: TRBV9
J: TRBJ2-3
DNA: TGTGCCAGCAGCGCCGACTTTCCAGATACGCAGTATTTT
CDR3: CASSADFPDTQYF

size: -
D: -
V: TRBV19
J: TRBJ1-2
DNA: TGTGCCAGTTTAAGACACCGAGAAGGCTACACCTTC
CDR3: CASLRHREGYTF

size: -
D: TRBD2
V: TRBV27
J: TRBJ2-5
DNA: TGTGCCAGCAGGACCCGGACTAGCGGGCCCCAAGAGACCCAGTACTTC
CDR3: CASRTRTSGPQETQYF

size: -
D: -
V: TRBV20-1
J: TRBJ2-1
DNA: TGCAGTGCTAGTGTCCTTAGCGGTGAAAGTTATGGGGATGAGCAGTTCTTC
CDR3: CSASVLSGESYGDEQFF

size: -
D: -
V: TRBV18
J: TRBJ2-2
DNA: TGTGCCAGCTCACAGGCGGGGACCCCCGGGGAGCTGTTTTTT
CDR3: CASSQAGTPGELFF

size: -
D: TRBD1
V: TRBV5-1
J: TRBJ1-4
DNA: TGCGCCAGCAGCTTGGAGGGGGACAGGAGTGAAAAACTGTTTTTT
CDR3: CASSLEGDRSEKLFF

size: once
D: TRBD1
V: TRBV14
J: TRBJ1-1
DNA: TGTGCCAGCAGCCTCCAGGGGTCAGGGGGCGCAGGAGCTTTCTTT
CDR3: CASSLQGSGGAGAFF

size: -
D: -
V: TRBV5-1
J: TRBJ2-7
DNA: TGCGCCAGCAGGGCCGGACAACTCTACGAGCAGTACTTC
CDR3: CASRAGQLYEQYF